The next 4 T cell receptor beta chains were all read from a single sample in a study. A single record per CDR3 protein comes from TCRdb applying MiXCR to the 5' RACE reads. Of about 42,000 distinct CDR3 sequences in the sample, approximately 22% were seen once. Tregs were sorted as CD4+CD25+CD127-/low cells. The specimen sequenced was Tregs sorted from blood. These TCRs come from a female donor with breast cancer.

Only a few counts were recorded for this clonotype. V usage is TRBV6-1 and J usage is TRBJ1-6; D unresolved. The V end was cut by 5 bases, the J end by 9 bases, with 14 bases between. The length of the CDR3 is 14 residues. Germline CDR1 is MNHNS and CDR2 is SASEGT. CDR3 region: CASSIYTGGSPLHF. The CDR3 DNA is TGTGCCAGCAGTATATATACGGGAGGTTCACCCCTCCACTTT.

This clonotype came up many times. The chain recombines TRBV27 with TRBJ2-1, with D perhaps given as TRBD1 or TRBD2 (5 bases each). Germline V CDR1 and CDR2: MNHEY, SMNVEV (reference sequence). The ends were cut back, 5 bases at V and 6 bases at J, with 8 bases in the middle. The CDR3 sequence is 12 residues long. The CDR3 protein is CASSHGANEQFF. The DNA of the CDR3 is TGTGCCAGCAGTCACGGGGCCAATGAGCAGTTCTTC.

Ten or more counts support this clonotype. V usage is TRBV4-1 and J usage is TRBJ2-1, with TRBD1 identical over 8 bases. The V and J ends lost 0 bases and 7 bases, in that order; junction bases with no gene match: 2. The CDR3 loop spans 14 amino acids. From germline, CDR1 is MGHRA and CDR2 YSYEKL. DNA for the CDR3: TGCGCCAGCAGCCAAGAACAGGGGGGAAATGAGCAGTTCTTC. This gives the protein CASSQEQGGNEQFF.

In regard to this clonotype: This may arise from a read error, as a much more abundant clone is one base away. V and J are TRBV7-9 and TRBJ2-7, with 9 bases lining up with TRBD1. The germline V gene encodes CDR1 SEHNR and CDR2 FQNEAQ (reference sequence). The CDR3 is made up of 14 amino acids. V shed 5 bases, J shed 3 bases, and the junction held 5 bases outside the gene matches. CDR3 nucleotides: TGTGCCAGCAGCGCGACAGGGGGAAGCTACGAGCAGTACTTC. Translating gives CASSATGGSYEQYF.